Below, one T cell receptor beta chain is given with its context. The germline CDR1 and CDR2 sequences are LGHNT and FRNRAP. CDR3 length: 16 residues. The V gene lost 0 bases and the J gene lost 4 bases, with 13 bases spanning the gap. Generated by immunoSEQ multiplex PCR, the TCRdb table keeps only in-frame clones and is missing some. The data contain 200,000 to 300,000 clones, roughly four fifths of them singletons. This specimen belongs to a study of Tregs in tolerant kidney transplant recipients. The source of this sequence is a human donor in good health. Sequenced: CD4+ T cells from blood. The rearrangement uses TRBV12-5 and TRBJ1-5, with TRBD1 as a possible D gene (5 bases). In DNA, the CDR3 is TGTGCTAGTGGTTTGGTAAAAGGGGTAGGGAATCAGCCCCAGCATTTT. Translation gives CASGLVKGVGNQPQHF.